This T cell receptor beta chain was sequenced for a study of shared clonotypes between healthy human individuals. Note on this clone: Its matching antigen is unknown. The sample contains more than one DNA sequence encoding this CDR3.

Whole-study results and caveats: A generally larger estimated richness was seen in naive subsets than in memory subsets. Naive CD4 clonotypes were shared across several donors at approximately 5.3%.

Genomic DNA (from each subset) was split evenly across several immunoSEQ plates. Sorted-subset replicate PCRs used about 200 ng of genomic DNA. This amount corresponded to tens of thousands of T cell genomes. Sequencing used immunoSEQ multiplex PCR; TCRdb keeps in-frame clones, though not all of them. The sample lists roughly 1 million clones; approximately 80% were seen once. V shed 7 bases and J shed 4 bases, with 13 bases lying between them. CDR3 length: 13 amino acids. CDR1 MNHNS and CDR2 SASEGT come from the germline V gene. This chain connects TRBV6-1 to TRBJ1-2; D is perhaps TRBD1 (6 bases). The TCR originated in a young man in good health. Some clones in this sample may be carry-over from other donors' samples. Input material: memory CD4+ T cells from PBMCs. Regarding subset: CD45RA-negative fraction. CDR3 in amino acids: CASTRGGLYGYTF. CDR3 bases: TGTGCCAGCACCAGAGGGGGGCTCTATGGCTACACCTTC.